This record concerns one T cell receptor (beta chain) sequence. This record belongs to a study of CD8+CD57+ T cells in acquired aplastic anemia. Profiling of TCR beta VDJ combinations and CDR3 sequences used genomic DNA as template. TCRdb passed the reads through MiXCR, listing each CDR3 protein once. This table holds 180,000 or so distinct CDR3 sequences, approximately 45% found once. CDR3 length: 13 amino acids. Germline V CDR1 and CDR2: LNHDA, SQIVND (reference sequence). V lost 5 bases, J lost 1 base, and 9 bases lay in between. This TCR was sampled from a human donor in good health. Source material: sorted CD4+, CD8+, or CD8+CD57+ T cells (not recorded which) from PBMCs. The gene calls are TRBV19 and TRBJ2-7, with a tentative D call TRBD2 (6 bases). The CDR3 bases are TGTGCCAGTAGTTCGAGCGGGTCCTACGAGCAGTACTTC. Its protein product is CASSSSGSYEQYF. Full variable domain (outside the CDR3, taken from reference TRBV19 and TRBJ2-7): DGGITQSPKYLFRKEGQNVTLSCEQNLNHDAMYWYRQDPGQGLRLIYYSQIVNDFQKGDIAEGYSVSREKKESFPLTVTSAQKNPTAFYLCASSSSGSYEQYFGPGTRLTVT.